The 29 T cell receptor beta chains below come from one sample, sequenced in a study of T cells in localized non-small cell lung cancer. The assay was immunoSEQ multiplex PCR, and TCRdb's table has in-frame clones only and misses some. The sample holds a few thousand clones, approximately 25% seen once. The sample in question was lung tumor tissue, obtained before any cancer treatment. Receptor source: a man aged 40 to 70 with stage II squamous cell lung carcinoma.

This clone appeared a few times. The genes are TRBV2 and TRBJ2-7; 10 positions agree with TRBD1. CDR3 length: 15 amino acids. Germline V CDR1 and CDR2: SNHLY, FYNNEI. The trim removed 6 bases at V and 2 bases at J, leaving 7 bases unmatched. The DNA for the CDR3 is TGTGCCAGCAGCTCCCCGGGACAGGGGACCTACGAGCAGTACTTC. Translated, it gives CASSSPGQGTYEQYF.

This clone has more than one count but fewer than ten. The chain recombines TRBV19 with TRBJ1-5, with 7 bases matching TRBD1. The CDR3 length is 14 residues. With V trimmed by 7 bases and J by 2 bases, 5 bases remained unmatched. Germline V gene sequence: CDR1 LNHDA, CDR2 SQIVND (reference sequence). The CDR3 spells CASNRGQRNQPQHF. The DNA of the CDR3 is TGTGCCAGTAACCGGGGACAGCGCAATCAGCCCCAGCATTTT.

This clone came up a few times. This chain links TRBV11-3 with TRBJ2-2; a weak D match, TRBD2 (7 bases). Germline lookup yields CDR1 SGHNT and CDR2 YENEEA. The germline V and J ends were trimmed by 5 bases and 3 bases, with 16 bases remaining between them. The CDR3 spans 16 residues. The CDR3 reads CASSLRMGGHTGELFF. The CDR3 DNA reads TGTGCCAGCAGCCTCCGAATGGGGGGGCACACCGGGGAGCTGTTTTTT.

This sequence joins TRBV6-8 and TRBJ2-4; D is perhaps TRBD1 or TRBD2 (5 bases each). Germline V lookup: CDR1 MNHGY, CDR2 SAAAGT. CDR3 length: 16 amino acids. The V end was cut by 5 bases, the J end by 2 bases, with 16 bases between. DNA of the CDR3: TGTGCCAGCAGTAGATTGGGGGATAAGACCAAAAACATTCAGTACTTC. This codes for CASSRLGDKTKNIQYF.

V and J are TRBV1 and TRBJ1-2. TRBV1 is labeled a pseudogene. The CDR3 totals 14 residues. The CDR3: CASSQGTALYGYTF. CDR3 nucleotide sequence: TGCGCCAGCAGCCAAGGGACCGCACTCTATGGCTACACCTTC.

This rearrangement joins TRBV6-7 to TRBJ1-2; a weak D match, TRBD1 (5 bases). TRBV6-7 is filed as an ORF, its function uncertain. The CDR3 length is 16 residues. Trimming removed 1 base at V and 4 bases at J, with 16 bases between. The CDR3 DNA follows: TGTGCCAGCAGTTACTTCAAGGGGTTTGAGGCCTATGGCTACACCTTC. This translates into CASSYFKGFEAYGYTF.

The CDR3 here is CSVVPGQGILTQHF. Here the CDR3 DNA reads TGCAGCGTTGTCCCGGGACAGGGAATTTTGACCCAGCATTTT. The rearrangement uses TRBV29-1 and TRBJ1-5; 9 positions match TRBD1. The CDR3 consists of 14 residues. V was clipped by 4 bases and J by 11 bases; unmatched bases: 12. Looked up from germline, CDR1 is SQVTM and CDR2 is ANQGSEA.

This chain links TRBV16 with TRBJ2-3; maybe TRBD1 (5 bases). Trimming left V 0 bases short and J 1 base short, with 8 bases between. From germline, CDR1 is KGHSY and CDR2 FQNENV. The length of the CDR3 is 15 residues. CDR3 in DNA: TGTGCCAGCAGCCAATCCCCACAGGGCACAGATACGCAGTATTTT. The encoded protein is CASSQSPQGTDTQYF.

The chain joins TRBV14 to TRBJ2-1, with D maybe TRBD2 (5 bases). CDR1 is SGHDN, CDR2 FVKESK, per germline. Trimming took 0 bases from V and 3 from J, leaving 15 bases between them. The CDR3 runs 17 residues. The CDR3 DNA follows: TGTGCCAGCAGCCAAGATTTGTGGGGAGTTAGCTACAATGAGCAGTTCTTC. It specifies CASSQDLWGVSYNEQFF. Full variable domain (rest looked up from reference TRBV14 and TRBJ2-1): EAGVTQFPSHSVIEKGQTVTLRCDPISGHDNLYWYRRVMGKEIKFLLHFVKESKQDESGMPNNRFLAERTGGTYSTLKVQPAELEDSGVYFCASSQDLWGVSYNEQFFGPGTRLTVL.

A few counts support this clone. This chain's CDR3 is CASSAGGSGADTQYF. The CDR3 DNA reads as TGTGCCAGCTCTGCGGGGGGGAGCGGGGCGGATACGCAGTATTTT. The V and J genes are TRBV28 and TRBJ2-3; the match to TRBD2 covers 9 bases. Germline lookup yields CDR1 MDHEN and CDR2 SYDVKM. This CDR3 spans 15 amino acids. V was clipped by 8 bases and J by 6 bases; unmatched bases: 12. The full variable domain, in which reference TRBV28 and TRBJ2-3 provide the parts outside the CDR3, is DVKVTQSSRYLVKRTGEKVFLECVQDMDHENMFWYRQDPGLGLRLIYFSYDVKMKEKGDIPEGYSVSREKKERFSLILESASTNQTSMYLCASSAGGSGADTQYFGPGTRLTVL.

The chain combines TRBV7-5 with TRBJ2-7. TRBV7-5 is deemed a pseudogene. The CDR3 is 14 residues long. The CDR3 here is CASSLGGITYEQYF. CDR3 sequence (DNA): TGTGCCAGCAGCTTAGGGGGGATTACCTACGAGCAGTACTTC.

The DNA of the CDR3 is TGTGCCAGTAGTAGGGCCTCGGAGTCCTACGAGCAGTACTTC. This encodes CASSRASESYEQYF. The gene calls are TRBV19 and TRBJ2-7; D gene unclear. V was cut by 4 bases and J by 1 base, with 11 bases left in between. This CDR3 has 14 residues. CDR1 is LNHDA, CDR2 SQIVND, per germline (reference sequence).

The rearrangement joins TRBV19 to TRBJ2-1, with 8 bases matching TRBD2. The V and J ends lost 6 bases and 5 bases, in that order; junction bases with no gene match: 12. This CDR3 is built from 16 residues. Per the germline V gene, CDR1 is LNHDA and CDR2 is SQIVND (reference sequence). The DNA for the CDR3 is TGTGCCAGTAGCCCCTCCGGGACTAGGTGGAACAATGAGCAGTTCTTC. It is translated as CASSPSGTRWNNEQFF.

By sample fraction, this clone is medium-sized. The chain uses TRBV11-3 and TRBJ1-6; D is unresolved. CDR1 SGHNT and CDR2 YENEEA come from the germline V gene. This CDR3 comprises 17 residues. The V and J ends lost 4 bases and 5 bases respectively, with 18 bases between them. Written as DNA, the CDR3 is TGTGCCAGCAGCTCCGGTCTACCCGGCCTTCATAATTCACCCCTCCACTTT. Amino acid sequence: CASSSGLPGLHNSPLHF.

The V and J genes are TRBV6-8 and TRBJ2-1; D is unresolved. The CDR3 has 15 residues. V lost 8 bases and J 1 base, leaving 15 bases between the germline ends. Germline CDR1 reads MNHGY; CDR2 reads SAAAGT. The CDR3 DNA reads TGTGCCAGCCTGGTAGGCGACGGGTCCTACAATGAGCAGTTCTTC. Its translation is CASLVGDGSYNEQFF.

This clone showed up just a few times. The J gene is TRBJ1-2, the V gene TRBV11-3, with 9 bases fitting TRBD1. Germline V lookup: CDR1 SGHNT, CDR2 YENEEA. The CDR3 covers 16 residues. Losses at the gene ends were 3 bases for V and 2 bases for J; bases not matched to a gene: 7. CDR3 sequence reads: CASSLGWGQGNYGYTF. In DNA form, the CDR3 reads TGTGCCAGCAGCTTGGGATGGGGACAGGGAAACTATGGCTACACCTTC.

The sample holds a few counts of this clone. V gene TRBV11-3 combines with J gene TRBJ2-3; possibly TRBD2 for D (5 bases). In germline, CDR1 is SGHNT, CDR2 YENEEA. The CDR3 extends over 15 amino acids. V shed 5 bases and J shed 2 bases, with 14 bases lying between them. In DNA form, the CDR3 reads TGTGCCAGCAGCCCCCGGACTGGCCCCACAGATACGCAGTATTTT. Translating it yields CASSPRTGPTDTQYF.

In its sample, this clone was seen a few times. V usage is TRBV11-3 and J usage is TRBJ2-5, with D unclear. Trimming removed 2 bases from V and 0 bases from J, with 13 bases in between. Germline V gene lookup returns CDR1 SGHNT and CDR2 YENEEA. The CDR3 sequence is 16 residues long. The CDR3 bases are TGTGCCAGCAGCTTAAGATCTTGGCGGAACCAAGAGACCCAGTACTTC. Encoded protein: CASSLRSWRNQETQYF.

This clone occurred a few times. V usage is TRBV10-3 and J usage is TRBJ2-5; D is unclear. There are 13 residues in the CDR3. V was shortened by 2 bases and J by 0 bases, with 4 bases between the two germline ends. The germline V gene has CDR1 ENHRY and CDR2 SYGVKD. CDR3 DNA: TGTGCCATCAGTGAGGGGGACCAAGAGACCCAGTACTTC. Protein: CAISEGDQETQYF.

This clone was counted between two and nine times. This rearrangement joins TRBV5-1 to TRBJ2-7; D possibly uses TRBD1 or TRBD2 (5 bases each). Trimming stripped 4 bases from V and 5 bases from J, with 16 bases between. The germline V gene encodes CDR1 SGHRS and CDR2 YFSETQ. The CDR3 consists of 14 residues. CDR3 in amino acids: CASSHRDVFDEQYF. CDR3 nucleotides: TGCGCCAGCAGCCACCGGGACGTTTTCGACGAGCAGTACTTC.

In its sample, this clone ranks as medium-sized (0.01 to 0.1%). This chain connects TRBV11-3 to TRBJ2-1; 7 nucleotides match TRBD1. This CDR3 is 14 amino acids long. Germline CDR1 and CDR2: SGHNT and YENEEA. After removal of 5 bases from V and 4 bases from J, the junction contained 5 bases not matched to a gene. The CDR3 spells CASSLLTGYNEQFF. As DNA, the CDR3 is TGTGCCAGCAGCCTTCTGACAGGGTACAATGAGCAGTTCTTC.

The V call is TRBV28, the J call TRBJ2-4, with 7 bases that match TRBD1. Looked up from germline, CDR1 is MDHEN and CDR2 is SYDVKM. V gave up 8 bases and J gave up 3 bases; unmatched junction bases: 1. The CDR3 sequence is 12 residues long. Here the CDR3 DNA reads TGTGCCAGCCGGGACAGCAAAAACATTCAGTACTTC. This gives the protein CASRDSKNIQYF.

By sample share, this clone is large. This sequence joins TRBV28 and TRBJ2-7; 7 bases are a match to TRBD2. The J segment lost 6 bases and the V segment lost 2 bases, leaving 7 bases of the junction unmatched. This CDR3 has 14 amino acids. The germline V gene has CDR1 MDHEN and CDR2 SYDVKM. DNA for the CDR3: TGTGCCAGCAGTTTAGGACTAGAACCAGCCGAGCAGTACTTC. It is translated as CASSLGLEPAEQYF. The whole variable domain, remainder taken from reference TRBV28 and TRBJ2-7, is DVKVTQSSRYLVKRTGEKVFLECVQDMDHENMFWYRQDPGLGLRLIYFSYDVKMKEKGDIPEGYSVSREKKERFSLILESASTNQTSMYLCASSLGLEPAEQYFGPGTRLTVT.

The chain is built from TRBV18 and TRBJ1-1; the match to TRBD1 covers 9 bases. The germline V gene encodes CDR1 KGHSH and CDR2 LQKENI. The CDR3 length is 13 residues. Unmatched junction bases numbered 2, after V lost 4 bases and J lost 5 bases. For the CDR3, the DNA is TGTGCCAGCTCACTGGACAGGGGAACTGAAGCTTTCTTT. Translating it yields CASSLDRGTEAFF.

V is TRBV9 and J is TRBJ2-7; D remains ambiguous. Trimming left V 0 bases short and J 2 bases short, with 9 bases between. The CDR3 spans 14 residues. In germline, CDR1 is SGDLS, CDR2 YYNGEE. The CDR3 sequence: CASSVVEPPYEQYF. The CDR3 coding sequence is TGTGCCAGCAGCGTAGTAGAGCCCCCCTACGAGCAGTACTTC.

The CDR3 bases are TGTGCTAGTGGTTCCCCCGCCGGAAGCGGGACCCAGTACTTC. Protein product: CASGSPAGSGTQYF. This chain joins TRBV12-5 and TRBJ2-5, with a tentative D call TRBD2 (5 bases). The germline gives CDR1 LGHNT, CDR2 FRNRAP. This CDR3 has 14 residues. Trimming stripped 4 bases from V and 7 bases from J, with 16 bases between.

The chain has TRBV5-1 and TRBJ2-7, with 13 positions matching TRBD2. Per the germline V gene, CDR1 is SGHRS and CDR2 is YFSETQ. The CDR3 runs to 18 residues. V shed 0 bases, J shed 7 bases, and the junction held 13 bases outside the gene matches. The CDR3 reads CASSLAPGTSGAVREQYF. In DNA form, the CDR3 reads TGCGCCAGCAGCTTGGCCCCGGGGACTAGCGGGGCTGTGAGAGAGCAGTACTTC.

This clone was detected a few times. This sequence joins TRBV12-5 and TRBJ2-3; no definite D call. This CDR3 has 12 amino acids. V was clipped by 3 bases and J by 6 bases, with 7 bases between them. Germline CDR1 and CDR2: LGHNT and FRNRAP. CDR3 DNA sequence: TGTGCTAGTGGTTTTGGGTGGGATACGCAGTATTTT. This gives the protein CASGFGWDTQYF.

This clone is medium-sized (0.01 to 0.1%). The CDR3 protein is CASSVGMAGGPLNTQYF. The CDR3 DNA follows: TGTGCCAGCAGCGTAGGAATGGCGGGGGGCCCATTGAATACGCAGTATTTT. The rearrangement uses TRBV9 and TRBJ2-3; 8 nucleotides line up with TRBD2. The germline CDR1 and CDR2 sequences are SGDLS and YYNGEE. This CDR3 is 17 amino acids long. Trimming removed 0 bases from V and 7 bases from J; junction bases left unmatched: 13.